Below are 14 T cell receptor beta chains sequenced from a single sample in a study of response to subunit inactivated influenza vaccine. TCRdb reprocessed the RT-PCR reads with MiXCR, giving one entry per CDR3 protein. The sample gives almost 250,000 distinct CDR3 sequences, approximately 12% of which show up once; approximately 8.4% is in the top ten. This specimen consisted of non-naive T cells sorted from PBMCs, obtained less than 15 days before vaccination. All receptors come from a man aged 50 to 60 who received an inactivated influenza vaccine.

This clonotype has a handful of counts. This sequence joins TRBV3-1 and TRBJ2-5; 7 positions agree with TRBD2. CDR1 and CDR2 (germline): LGHDT, YNNKEL (reference sequence). Trimming took 2 bases from V and 2 from J; bases not matched to a gene: 8. The CDR3 contains 16 residues. The CDR3 DNA follows: TGTGCCAGCAGCCAATCGGGTGGCGGGAGACAAGAGACCCAGTACTTC. As protein: CASSQSGGGRQETQYF.

This clonotype came up many times. The genes are TRBV7-8 and TRBJ2-1; D call uncertain. CDR1 and CDR2 (germline): SGHVS, FQNEAQ. The CDR3 runs 12 residues. The V and J ends lost 1 base and 5 bases respectively, with 3 bases between them. CDR3 sequence (DNA): TGTGCCAGCAGCTTAGTGGACAATGAGCAGTTCTTC. Encoded protein: CASSLVDNEQFF. Drawing the rest from reference TRBV7-8 and TRBJ2-1, the complete variable domain is GAGVSQSPRYKVAKRGQDVALRCDPISGHVSLFWYQQALGQGPEFLTYFQNEAQLDKSGLPSDRFFAERPEGSVSTLKIQRTQQEDSAVYLCASSLVDNEQFFGPGTRLTVL.

This clonotype was observed many times. The CDR3 reads CASNLLGPDTQYF. DNA for the CDR3: TGTGCCAGCAACCTACTAGGGCCAGATACGCAGTATTTT. This sequence joins TRBV7-2 and TRBJ2-3; maybe TRBD2 (5 bases). The CDR3 contains 13 residues. The ends were cut back, 7 bases at V and 4 bases at J, with 12 bases in the middle. The V gene's germline CDR1 is SGHTA and CDR2 FQGNSA.

This clonotype has just a few counts. This chain uses TRBV12-3 or TRBV12-4 with TRBJ1-2, with unresolved D. The CDR3 has 12 residues. V lost 5 bases and J 8 bases, leaving 12 bases between the germline ends. CDR3 sequence: CASSTYTGGYTF. CDR3 DNA sequence: TGTGCCAGCAGTACATACACCGGGGGCTACACCTTC.

The sample holds many counts of this clonotype. This rearrangement joins TRBV20-1 to TRBJ1-2; 7 nucleotides agree with TRBD1. The CDR3 extends over 14 amino acids. Unmatched junction bases numbered 5, after V lost 4 bases and J lost 0 bases. Germline-derived CDR1 and CDR2 are DFQATT and SNEGSKA (reference sequence). Written as DNA, the CDR3 is TGCAGTGCTACTAAGGGGGCTACTAACTATGGCTACACCTTC. It is translated as CSATKGATNYGYTF.

The sample holds a few counts of this clonotype. This chain connects TRBV6-2 or TRBV6-3 to TRBJ1-4; D gene uncertain. The CDR3 covers 21 residues. The V end was cut by 3 bases, the J end by 2 bases, with 28 bases between. Germline V gene lookup returns CDR1 MNHEY and CDR2 SVGEGT. CDR3 DNA sequence: TGTGCCAGCAGTTATCTTACTCGTTATGCCGGGCCCACCGGGACTAATGAAAAACTGTTTTTT. It codes for CASSYLTRYAGPTGTNEKLFF.

This clonotype was found many times. The rearrangement joins TRBV9 to TRBJ2-1; D is ambiguous. Germline lookup yields CDR1 SGDLS and CDR2 YYNGEE. The CDR3 has 13 amino acids. V lost 0 bases, J lost 4 bases, and 5 bases lay in between. CDR3 in amino acids: CASSVEWYNEQFF. CDR3 DNA sequence: TGTGCCAGCAGCGTAGAGTGGTACAATGAGCAGTTCTTC.

The chain has TRBV6-1 and TRBJ2-3; D unresolved. Per germline, CDR1 MNHNS and CDR2 SASEGT. CDR3 size: 13 residues. V was cut by 4 bases and J by 6 bases, with 11 bases left in between. CDR3 sequence (DNA): TGTGCCAGCAGTGGGATTCTAATGGATACGCAGTATTTT. Translated: CASSGILMDTQYF.

The chain carries TRBV3-1 and TRBJ1-2, with 8 bases that match TRBD1. This CDR3 comprises 16 residues. J gave up 2 bases and V 0 bases, and 5 bases lay outside the gene matches. Looked up from germline, CDR1 is LGHDT and CDR2 is YNNKEL (reference sequence). CDR3 DNA: TGTGCCAGCAGCCAAGACCCCCGACAGGGGAACTATGGCTACACCTTC. It encodes CASSQDPRQGNYGYTF.

The chain has TRBV4-3 and TRBJ2-7; no reliable D call. The CDR3 has 14 amino acids. The germline V gene has CDR1 LGHNA and CDR2 YSLEER. The V and J ends lost 2 bases and 2 bases respectively, with 10 bases between them. This CDR3 is CASSQFSGAYEQYF. In DNA, the CDR3 is TGCGCCAGCAGCCAATTTTCAGGCGCCTACGAGCAGTACTTC.

In its sample, this clonotype was seen many times. The rearrangement links TRBV12-3 or TRBV12-4 to TRBJ2-7; perhaps TRBD1 as D (5 bases). There are 14 residues in the CDR3. V lost 3 bases and J lost 2, with 11 bases in between. The CDR3 spells CASSLYQGPYEQYF. As DNA, the CDR3 is TGTGCCAGCAGTTTGTACCAGGGTCCCTACGAGCAGTACTTC.

This clonotype came up many times. The chain has TRBV12-3 or TRBV12-4 and TRBJ1-2; D gene uncertain. The CDR3 contains 11 residues. V lost 4 bases and J lost 3, with 3 bases in between. The CDR3 DNA reads TGTGCCAGCAGTTCGGACTATGGCTACACCTTC. It translates to CASSSDYGYTF.

The V call is TRBV7-2, the J call TRBJ2-7; TRBD1 agrees at 11 bases. The CDR3 consists of 15 residues. The V gene's germline CDR1 is SGHTA and CDR2 FQGNSA. Unmatched junction bases numbered 6, after V lost 5 bases and J lost 3 bases. The CDR3 sequence: CASSPWTGGLYEQYF. CDR3 in DNA: TGTGCCAGCAGCCCCTGGACAGGGGGCCTCTACGAGCAGTACTTC.

This clonotype showed up just a few times. The V call is TRBV13, the J call TRBJ1-3; 8 nucleotides agree with TRBD1. The V segment lost 3 bases and the J segment 3 bases; nucleotides outside the gene matches: 7. The CDR3 runs to 16 residues. Germline assignment: CDR1 PRHDT and CDR2 FYEKMQ (reference sequence). The CDR3 spells CASSFQGASGGNTIYF. The CDR3 DNA follows: TGTGCCAGCAGCTTCCAGGGGGCTTCCGGTGGAAACACCATATATTTT.